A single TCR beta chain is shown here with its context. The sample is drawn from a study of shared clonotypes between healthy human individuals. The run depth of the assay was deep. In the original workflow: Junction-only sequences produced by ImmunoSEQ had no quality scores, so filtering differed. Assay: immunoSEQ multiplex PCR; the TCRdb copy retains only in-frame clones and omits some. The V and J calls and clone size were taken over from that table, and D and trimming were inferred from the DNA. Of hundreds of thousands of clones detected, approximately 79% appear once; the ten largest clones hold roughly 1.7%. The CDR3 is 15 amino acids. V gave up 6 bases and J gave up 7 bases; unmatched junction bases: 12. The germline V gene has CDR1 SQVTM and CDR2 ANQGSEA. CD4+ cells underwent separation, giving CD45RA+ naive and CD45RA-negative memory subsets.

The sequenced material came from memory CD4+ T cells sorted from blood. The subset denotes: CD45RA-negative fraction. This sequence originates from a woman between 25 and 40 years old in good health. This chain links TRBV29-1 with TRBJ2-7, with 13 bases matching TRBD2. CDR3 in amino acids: CSVTDFGLAGDEQYF. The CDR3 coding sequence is TGCAGCGTCACGGATTTTGGACTAGCGGGAGATGAGCAGTACTTC.